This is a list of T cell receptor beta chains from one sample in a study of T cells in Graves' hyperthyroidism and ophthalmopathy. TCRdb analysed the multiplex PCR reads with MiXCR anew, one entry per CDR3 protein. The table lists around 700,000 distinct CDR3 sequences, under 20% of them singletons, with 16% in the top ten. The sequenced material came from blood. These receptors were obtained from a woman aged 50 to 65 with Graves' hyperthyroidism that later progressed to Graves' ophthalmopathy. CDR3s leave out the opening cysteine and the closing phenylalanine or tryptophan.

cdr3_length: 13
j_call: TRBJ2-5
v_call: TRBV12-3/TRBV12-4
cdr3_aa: ASSSSGTAGETQY

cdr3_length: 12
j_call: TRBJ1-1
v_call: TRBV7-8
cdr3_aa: ASSLWDRDTEAF

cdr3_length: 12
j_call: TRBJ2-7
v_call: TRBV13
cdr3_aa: ASSLGAISYEQY

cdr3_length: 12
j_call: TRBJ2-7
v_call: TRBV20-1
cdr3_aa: SARDTVSSYEQY

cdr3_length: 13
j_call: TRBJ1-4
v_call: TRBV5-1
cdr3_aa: ASSAWTGTNEKLF

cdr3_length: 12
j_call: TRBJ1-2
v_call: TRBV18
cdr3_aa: ASSPGGRNYGYT

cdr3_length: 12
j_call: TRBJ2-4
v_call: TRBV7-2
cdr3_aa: ASSLRLAGGLQY

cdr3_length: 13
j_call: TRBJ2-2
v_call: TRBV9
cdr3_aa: ASSSGGPKAGELF

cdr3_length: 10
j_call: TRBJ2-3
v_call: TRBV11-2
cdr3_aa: ASSLSQGSQY

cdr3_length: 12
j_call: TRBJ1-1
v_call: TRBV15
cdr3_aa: ATSRKWDRTEAF

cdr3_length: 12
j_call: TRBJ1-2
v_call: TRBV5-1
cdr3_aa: ASSFNTGHYGYT

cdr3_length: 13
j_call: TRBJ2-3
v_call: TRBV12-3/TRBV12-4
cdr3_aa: ASGPGLAETDTQY

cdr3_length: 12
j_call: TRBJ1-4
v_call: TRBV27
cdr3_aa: ASSNDRDDEKLF

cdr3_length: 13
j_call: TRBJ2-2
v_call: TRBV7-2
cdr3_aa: ASSLAAGGLRELF

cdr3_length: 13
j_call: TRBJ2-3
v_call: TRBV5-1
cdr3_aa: ASSLGQPNTDTQY

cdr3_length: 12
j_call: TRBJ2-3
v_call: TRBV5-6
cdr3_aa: ASSLRQASDTQY

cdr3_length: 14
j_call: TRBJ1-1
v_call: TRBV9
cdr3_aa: ASSVGVRVANTEAF

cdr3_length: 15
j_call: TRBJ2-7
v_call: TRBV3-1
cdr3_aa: ASSQTYTGRSSYEQY

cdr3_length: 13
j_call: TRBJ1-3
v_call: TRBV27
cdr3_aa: ASSGSADSGNTIY